The clone carrying this TCR beta chain was seen more than once but under ten times. TCRdb re-analysed the 5' RACE reads in MiXCR, keeping a single row per CDR3 protein. This table holds 550,000 to 700,000 distinct CDR3 sequences, over 20% found once. The data were obtained in a study of identical twins. The data also belong to a second study, concerning T cells expressing NK-cell markers.

Sequences were obtained from PBMCs. The receptor comes from a woman under 30 in good health.

The CDR3, as DNA: TGCAGTGCTATAAGCCTACAAGAGACCCAGTACTTC. Its translation is CSAISLQETQYF. V and J are TRBV20-1 and TRBJ2-5; D remains ambiguous. V lost 4 bases to trimming and J lost 2 bases, with 8 bases between them. The germline gives CDR1 DFQATT, CDR2 SNEGSKA (reference sequence). There are 12 residues in the CDR3.